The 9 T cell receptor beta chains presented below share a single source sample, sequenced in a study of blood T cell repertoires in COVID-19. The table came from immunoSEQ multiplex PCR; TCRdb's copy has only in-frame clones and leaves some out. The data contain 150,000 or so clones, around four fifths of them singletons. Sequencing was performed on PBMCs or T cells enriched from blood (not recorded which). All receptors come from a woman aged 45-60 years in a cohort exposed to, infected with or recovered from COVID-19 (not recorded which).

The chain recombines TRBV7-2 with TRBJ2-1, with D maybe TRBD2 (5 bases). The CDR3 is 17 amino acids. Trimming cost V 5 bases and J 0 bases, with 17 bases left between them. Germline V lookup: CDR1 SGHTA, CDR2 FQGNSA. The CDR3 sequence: CASSPQSGPSSYNEQFF. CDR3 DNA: TGTGCCAGCAGCCCACAAAGCGGCCCGAGCTCCTACAATGAGCAGTTCTTC. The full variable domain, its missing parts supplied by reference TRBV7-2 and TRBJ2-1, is GAGVSQSPSNKVTEKGKDVELRCDPISGHTALYWYRQSLGQGLEFLIYFQGNSAPDKSGLPSDRFSAERTGGSVSTLTIQRTQQEDSAVYLCASSPQSGPSSYNEQFFGPGTRLTVL.

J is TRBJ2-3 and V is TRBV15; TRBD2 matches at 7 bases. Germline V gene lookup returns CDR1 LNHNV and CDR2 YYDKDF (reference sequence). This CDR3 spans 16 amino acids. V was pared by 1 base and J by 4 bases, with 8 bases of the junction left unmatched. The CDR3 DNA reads TGTGCCACCAGCAGAGGGGCGGGAGTGGGGGCAGATACGCAGTATTTT. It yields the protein CATSRGAGVGADTQYF.

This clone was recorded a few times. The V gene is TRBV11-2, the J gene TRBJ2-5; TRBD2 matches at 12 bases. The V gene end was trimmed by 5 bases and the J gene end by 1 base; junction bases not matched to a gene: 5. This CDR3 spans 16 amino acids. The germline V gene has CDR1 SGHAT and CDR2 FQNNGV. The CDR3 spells CASSITSGRPQETQYF. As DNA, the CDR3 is TGTGCCAGCAGCATAACTAGCGGGAGGCCCCAAGAGACCCAGTACTTC. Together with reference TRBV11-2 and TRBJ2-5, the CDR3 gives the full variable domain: EAGVAQSPRYKIIEKRQSVAFWCNPISGHATLYWYQQILGQGPKLLIQFQNNGVVDDSQLPKDRFSAERLKGVDSTLKIQPAKLEDSAVYLCASSITSGRPQETQYFGPGTRLLVL.

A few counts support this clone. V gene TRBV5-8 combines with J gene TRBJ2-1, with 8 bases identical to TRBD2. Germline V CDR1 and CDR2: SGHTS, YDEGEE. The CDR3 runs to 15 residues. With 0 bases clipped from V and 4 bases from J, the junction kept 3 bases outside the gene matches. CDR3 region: CASSLGSGSYNEQFF. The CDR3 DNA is TGTGCCAGCAGCTTGGGGAGCGGGAGTTACAATGAGCAGTTCTTC.

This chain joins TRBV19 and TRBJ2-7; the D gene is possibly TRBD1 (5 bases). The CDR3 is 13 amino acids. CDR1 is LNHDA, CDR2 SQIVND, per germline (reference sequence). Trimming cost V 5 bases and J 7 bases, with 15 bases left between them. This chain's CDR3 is CASSQGRVGEQYF. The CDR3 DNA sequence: TGTGCCAGTAGTCAGGGCAGGGTCGGAGAGCAGTACTTC.

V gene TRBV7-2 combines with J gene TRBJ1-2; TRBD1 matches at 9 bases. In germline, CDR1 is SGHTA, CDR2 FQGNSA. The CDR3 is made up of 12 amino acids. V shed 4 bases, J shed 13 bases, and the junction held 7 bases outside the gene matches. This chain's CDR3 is CASSSGGQGSTF. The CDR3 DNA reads TGTGCCAGCAGCTCCGGGGGACAGGGTTCCACCTTC.

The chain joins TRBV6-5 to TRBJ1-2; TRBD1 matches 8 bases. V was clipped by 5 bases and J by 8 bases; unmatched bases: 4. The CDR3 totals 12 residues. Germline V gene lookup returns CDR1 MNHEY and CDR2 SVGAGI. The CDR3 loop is CASSRQGLGYTF. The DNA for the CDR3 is TGTGCCAGCAGTAGACAGGGGCTAGGCTACACCTTC.

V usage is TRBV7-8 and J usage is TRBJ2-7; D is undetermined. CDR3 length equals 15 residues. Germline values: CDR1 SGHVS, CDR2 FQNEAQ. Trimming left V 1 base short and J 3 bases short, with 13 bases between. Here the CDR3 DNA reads TGTGCCAGCAGCTTAGTCTCGAGTCTTATCTACGAGCAGTACTTC. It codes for CASSLVSSLIYEQYF.

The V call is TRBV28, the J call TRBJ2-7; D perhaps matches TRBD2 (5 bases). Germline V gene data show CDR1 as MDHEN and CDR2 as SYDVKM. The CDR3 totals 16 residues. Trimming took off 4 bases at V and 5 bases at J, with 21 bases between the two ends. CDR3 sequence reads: CASSSLGDLEAHEQYF. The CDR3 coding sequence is TGTGCCAGCAGTTCCCTGGGCGACCTGGAGGCCCACGAGCAGTACTTC.